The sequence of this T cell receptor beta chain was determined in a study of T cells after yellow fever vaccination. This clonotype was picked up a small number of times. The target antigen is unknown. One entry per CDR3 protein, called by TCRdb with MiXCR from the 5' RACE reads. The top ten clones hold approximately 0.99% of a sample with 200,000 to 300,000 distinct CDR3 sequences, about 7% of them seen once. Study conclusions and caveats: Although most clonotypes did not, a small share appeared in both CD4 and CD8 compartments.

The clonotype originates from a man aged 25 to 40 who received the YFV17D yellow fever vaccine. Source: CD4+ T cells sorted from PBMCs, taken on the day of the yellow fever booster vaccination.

The CDR3, as DNA: TGTGCCAGCAGCTCCGGGTTAAAAGAGACCCAGTACTTC. This codes for CASSSGLKETQYF. The V and J genes are TRBV7-2 and TRBJ2-5; D is ambiguous. Looked up from germline, CDR1 is SGHTA and CDR2 is FQGNSA. The CDR3 runs 13 residues. V was clipped by 4 bases and J by 3 bases, with 9 bases between them.